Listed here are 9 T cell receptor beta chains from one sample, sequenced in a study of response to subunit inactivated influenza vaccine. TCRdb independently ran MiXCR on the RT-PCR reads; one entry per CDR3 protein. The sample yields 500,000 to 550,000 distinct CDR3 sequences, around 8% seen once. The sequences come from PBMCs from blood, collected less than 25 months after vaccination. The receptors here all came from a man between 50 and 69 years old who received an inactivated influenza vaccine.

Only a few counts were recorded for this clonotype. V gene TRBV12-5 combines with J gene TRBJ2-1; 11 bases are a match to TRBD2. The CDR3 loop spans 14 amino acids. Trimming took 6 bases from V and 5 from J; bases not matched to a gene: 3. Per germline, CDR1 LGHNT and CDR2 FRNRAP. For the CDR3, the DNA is TGTGCTAGTGGAACTAGCGGGGGTCACAATGAGCAGTTCTTC. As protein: CASGTSGGHNEQFF.

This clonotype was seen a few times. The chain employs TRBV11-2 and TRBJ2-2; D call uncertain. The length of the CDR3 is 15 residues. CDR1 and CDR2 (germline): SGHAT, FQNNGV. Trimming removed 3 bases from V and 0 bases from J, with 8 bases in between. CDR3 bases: TGTGCCAGCAGCTTCTTACACGCGAACACCGGGGAGCTGTTTTTT. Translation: CASSFLHANTGELFF.

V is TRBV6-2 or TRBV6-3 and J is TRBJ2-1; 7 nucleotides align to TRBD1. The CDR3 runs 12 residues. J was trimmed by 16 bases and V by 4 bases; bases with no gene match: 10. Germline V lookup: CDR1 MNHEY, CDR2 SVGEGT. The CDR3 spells CASSSADRVPFF. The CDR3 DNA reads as TGTGCCAGCAGTTCCGCCGACAGGGTTCCCTTCTTC.

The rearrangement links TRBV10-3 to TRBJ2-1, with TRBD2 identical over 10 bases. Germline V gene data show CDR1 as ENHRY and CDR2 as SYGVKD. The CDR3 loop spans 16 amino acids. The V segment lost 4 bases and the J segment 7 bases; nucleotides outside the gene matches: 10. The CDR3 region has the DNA TGTGCCATCAGTGTGGCTAGCGGGAGTGGGGGGAATGAGCAGTTCTTC. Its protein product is CAISVASGSGGNEQFF.

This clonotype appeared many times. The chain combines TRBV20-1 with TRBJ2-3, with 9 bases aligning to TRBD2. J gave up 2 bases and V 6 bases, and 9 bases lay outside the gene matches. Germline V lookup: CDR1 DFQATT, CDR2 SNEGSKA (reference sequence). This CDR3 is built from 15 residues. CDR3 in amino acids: CSANLAGRITDTQYF. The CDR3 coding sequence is TGCAGTGCAAATCTAGCGGGGAGGATCACAGATACGCAGTATTTT.

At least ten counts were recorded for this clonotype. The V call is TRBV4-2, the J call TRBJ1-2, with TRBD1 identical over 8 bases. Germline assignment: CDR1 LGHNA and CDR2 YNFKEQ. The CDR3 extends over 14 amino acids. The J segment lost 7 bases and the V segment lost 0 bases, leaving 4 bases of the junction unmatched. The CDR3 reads CASSQEDRVGGYTF. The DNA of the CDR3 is TGTGCCAGCAGCCAAGAGGACAGGGTTGGTGGCTACACCTTC.

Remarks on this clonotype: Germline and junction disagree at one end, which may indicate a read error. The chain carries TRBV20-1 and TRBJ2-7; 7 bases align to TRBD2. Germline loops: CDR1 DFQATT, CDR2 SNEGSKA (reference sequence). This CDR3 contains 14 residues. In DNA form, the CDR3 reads TGCGGTGCCCACAGACTAGCCGCATTATACGAGCAGTACTTC. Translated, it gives CGAHRLAALYEQYF.

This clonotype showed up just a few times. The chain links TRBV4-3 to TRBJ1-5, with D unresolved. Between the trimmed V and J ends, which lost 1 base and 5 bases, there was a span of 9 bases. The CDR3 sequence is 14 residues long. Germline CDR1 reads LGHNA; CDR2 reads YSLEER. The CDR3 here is CASSQGNGHQPQHF. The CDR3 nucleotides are TGCGCCAGCAGCCAAGGTAACGGGCATCAGCCCCAGCATTTT.

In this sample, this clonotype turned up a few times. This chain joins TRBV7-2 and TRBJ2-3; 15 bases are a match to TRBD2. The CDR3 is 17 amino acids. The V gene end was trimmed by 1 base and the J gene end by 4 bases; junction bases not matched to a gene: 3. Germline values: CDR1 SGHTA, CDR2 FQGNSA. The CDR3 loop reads CASSLVGLAGGPDTQYF. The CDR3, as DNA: TGTGCCAGCAGCTTAGTGGGACTAGCGGGGGGCCCAGATACGCAGTATTTT.